This TCR beta chain appears in the sequencing data of a study of blood T cells in healthy people across ages. Study-wide context: Template switching captured about one barcoded beta molecule per two T cells.

Study-wide findings and caveats: Per-million-T-cell TCR beta diversity fell roughly linearly with age. Versus aged donors, long-lived donors had higher diversity and more naive CD4+ cells.

CDR1 and CDR2 (germline): SGHTA, FQGNSA. CDR3 length equals 14 residues. V lost 4 bases and J lost 5; bases outside the gene matches: 7. To note about this clonotype: Its antigen is currently unknown.

For the second PCR, which ran for about 6 to 11 cycles, a sample-barcoded 5' primer and a J-beta primer mix were used. Using its own MiXCR run on the 5' RACE reads, TCRdb lists one record per CDR3 protein. In the table there are some 1,800,000 distinct CDR3 sequences, roughly 43% of which are singletons. They isolated at least 6 million PBMCs from each sample. V is TRBV7-2 and J is TRBJ2-5; TRBD2 aligns across 7 bases. This TCR came from a human donor in good health. The specimen sequenced was blood. The CDR3 nucleotides are TGTGCCAGCAGCTCCGGGACTACAAAGGAGACCCAGTACTTC. This encodes CASSSGTTKETQYF.